The rows below give T cell receptor beta chains drawn from one sample of a study of OX40 agonist ivuxolimab in advanced cancers. The data were produced by immunoSEQ multiplex PCR, yet TCRdb's version contains in-frame clones alone and is incomplete. This sample has about 22,000 clones, with 65% to 90% found just once. The material sequenced was CD4+ or CD8+ T cells sorted from blood, taken in a trial of the OX40 agonist ivuxolimab. The source is an adult with an advanced solid tumor such as melanoma, head and neck, liver or kidney cancer. Both conserved end residues are part of each CDR3.

j_call | v_call | cdr3_aa
TRBJ1-4 | TRBV6-5 | CASSYHSGVNEKLFF
TRBJ2-5 | TRBV18 | CASSPVEETQYF
TRBJ1-1 | TRBV6-1 | CASSSPGMGTEAFF
TRBJ1-5 | TRBV18 | CASSAGTDQPQHF
TRBJ2-7 | TRBV28 | CASSLTAGMKEQYF
TRBJ1-5 | TRBV7-3 | CASSPVGQLNQPQHF
TRBJ2-5 | TRBV7-3 | CASSQGLRETQYF
TRBJ2-1 | TRBV15 | CATSNGGSSYNEQFF
TRBJ1-5 | TRBV28 | CASSLVGDSNQPQHF
TRBJ1-1 | TRBV5-7 | CASSIAQGADTEAFF
TRBJ2-2 | TRBV18 | CASSPGTGKTNTGELFF
TRBJ2-7 | TRBV7-6 | CASIPGALAGGYEQYF
TRBJ2-5 | TRBV6-5 | CASRVGGETQYF
TRBJ1-1 | TRBV19 | CAQRGQGALGTEAFF
TRBJ1-6 | TRBV25-1 | CASSDSQRSYNSPLHF
TRBJ1-2 | TRBV27 | CASSLGPEWGYTF
TRBJ1-1 | TRBV4-1 | CASSQVGSGTMNTEAFF